This T cell receptor beta chain was profiled in a study of tumor and adjacent non-tumor tissue in lung cancer. CDR1 and CDR2 from the germline V gene are ENHRY and SYGVKD. Germline trimming cut 4 bases from V and 12 bases from J; bases unmatched to any gene: 7. This CDR3 comprises 14 residues. A word on this clonotype: The CDR3 end shows no conserved phenylalanine or tryptophan, and so a read error is likely.

The library came from three nested PCR rounds adapted from ARM-PCR protocols. One entry per CDR3 protein results from TCRdb running MiXCR on the multiplex PCR reads. The table includes 55,000 to 65,000 distinct CDR3 sequences, 61% detected once. RNA was extracted from bulk tissue without any cell sorting. This non-tumor lung sample came from over 3 cm beyond the tumor edge. This chain connects TRBV10-3 to TRBJ2-1; 12 bases are shared with TRBD2. The clonotype comes from a man between 65 and 80 years old with non-small cell lung cancer. Input material: distant non-tumor lung tissue. The CDR3 region is CAISGGLAGLGQFL. The CDR3 DNA reads TGTGCCATCAGTGGTGGACTAGCGGGACTTGGGCAGTTCTTA.